This entry lists 17 T cell receptor beta chains sequenced from one sample in a study of T cells in Graves' hyperthyroidism and ophthalmopathy. Template material for amplifying TCR beta CDR3 regions consisted of RNA transcripts. Carried out on the TCR CDR3, a first-round RT-PCR used the HTBI primer set. TCRdb recomputed calls from the multiplex PCR reads with MiXCR, one row per CDR3 protein. Counted here are fewer than 400,000 distinct CDR3 sequences, 16% occurring once; the ten biggest clones make up around 34%. The sample consisted of blood. The receptors derive from a man aged 30 to 45 with Graves' hyperthyroidism.

The CDR3 bases are TGTGCCAGCACTTGGACTAGCGGCTCCTACGAGCAGTACTTC. The encoded protein is CASTWTSGSYEQYF. This rearrangement joins TRBV2 to TRBJ2-7, with 10 bases lining up with TRBD2. The V gene end was trimmed by 7 bases and the J gene end by 0 bases; junction bases not matched to a gene: 3. The CDR3 is made up of 14 amino acids. From germline, CDR1 is SNHLY and CDR2 FYNNEI.

This clonotype has at least ten counts. This sequence joins TRBV12-3 or TRBV12-4 and TRBJ1-1, with a weak D call TRBD1 (6 bases). The CDR3 runs to 14 residues. The germline V and J ends were trimmed by 6 bases and 3 bases, with 14 bases remaining between them. In DNA form, the CDR3 reads TGTGCCAGCAGCCGACAGGCTGCACACACTGAAGCTTTCTTT. Translated, it gives CASSRQAAHTEAFF.

Many counts were recorded for this clonotype. The chain couples TRBV20-1 to TRBJ1-5; D is ambiguous. The V end lost 6 bases, the J end lost 5 bases, and 11 bases lay between the germline ends. The CDR3 spans 12 residues. Germline CDR1 is DFQATT and CDR2 is SNEGSKA (reference sequence). This CDR3 reads CSAQRGDQPQHF. The CDR3, as DNA: TGCAGTGCCCAAAGAGGAGATCAGCCCCAGCATTTT.

There are a few counts of this clonotype. The gene calls are TRBV10-1 and TRBJ2-5, with 9 bases matching TRBD1. J was trimmed by 5 bases and V by 6 bases; bases with no gene match: 10. The germline gives CDR1 WNHNN, CDR2 SYGVQD (reference sequence). The CDR3 contains 15 residues. The CDR3, as DNA: TGCGCCAGCAGCCGTGAACAGGGGGCGTTGGAGACCCAGTACTTC. Protein: CASSREQGALETQYF.

The sample holds many counts of this clonotype. The genes are TRBV2 and TRBJ2-7; tentative D call: TRBD2 (5 bases). V dropped 6 bases and J dropped 5 bases, with 14 bases sitting between them. The V gene's germline CDR1 is SNHLY and CDR2 FYNNEI. The CDR3 totals 13 residues. The CDR3 DNA sequence: TGTGCCAGCAGGCCGAGGGCGGGCGACGAGCAGTACTTC. It encodes CASRPRAGDEQYF.

This clonotype was observed at least ten times. The CDR3: CASSRLLAGGYSYEQYF. The CDR3 DNA is TGTGCCAGCAGTCGGCTTCTAGCGGGAGGATACTCCTACGAGCAGTACTTC. The V and J genes are TRBV2 and TRBJ2-7, with 11 bases fitting TRBD2. CDR1 and CDR2 from the germline V gene are SNHLY and FYNNEI. This CDR3 has 17 amino acids. The V and J ends lost 5 bases and 0 bases, in that order; junction bases with no gene match: 9.

This chain uses TRBV4-1 with TRBJ2-1; 9 nucleotides match TRBD2. V was pared by 1 base and J by 7 bases, with 5 bases of the junction left unmatched. The CDR3 length is 15 residues. Germline assignment: CDR1 MGHRA and CDR2 YSYEKL. In nucleotides, the CDR3 is TGCGCCAGCAGCCAAGGTCTAGCGGGAATGAATGAGCAGTTCTTC. Translation: CASSQGLAGMNEQFF.

This clonotype came up many times. The genes are TRBV20-1 and TRBJ2-1, with 8 nucleotides matching TRBD2. Trimming took 1 base from V and 6 from J; bases not matched to a gene: 11. There are 16 residues in the CDR3. Germline V lookup: CDR1 DFQATT, CDR2 SNEGSKA (reference sequence). CDR3 protein: CSARVPSGRFFNEQFF. DNA for the CDR3: TGCAGTGCTAGAGTTCCCAGCGGGAGATTTTTCAATGAGCAGTTCTTC.

The V gene is TRBV5-1, the J gene TRBJ1-5, with unresolved D. Germline V gives CDR1 SGHRS, CDR2 YFSETQ. V was cut by 6 bases and J by 5 bases, with 12 bases left in between. CDR3 size: 13 residues. The chain's CDR3 is CASIIEGDQPQHF. The CDR3 region has the DNA TGCGCCAGCATTATAGAAGGTGATCAGCCCCAGCATTTT.

The chain joins TRBV27 to TRBJ2-1; tentative D call: TRBD2 (7 bases). V lost 8 bases and J 4 bases, leaving 21 bases between the germline ends. This CDR3 contains 16 residues. The germline CDR1 and CDR2 sequences are MNHEY and SMNVEV (reference sequence). The CDR3 spells CASFRLGEGEYNEQFF. CDR3 DNA sequence: TGTGCCAGCTTCCGCCTGGGGGAGGGGGAATACAATGAGCAGTTCTTC.

V and J are TRBV4-1 and TRBJ2-1; 9 nucleotides line up with TRBD1. V was pared by 1 base and J by 5 bases, with 9 bases of the junction left unmatched. CDR1 is MGHRA, CDR2 YSYEKL, per germline. This CDR3 region has 17 residues. The CDR3 spells CASSQAYRDRANNEQFF. CDR3 DNA: TGCGCCAGCAGCCAAGCTTATAGGGACAGGGCCAACAATGAGCAGTTCTTC.

The J gene is TRBJ1-3, the V gene TRBV6-1; D is undetermined. The CDR3 covers 13 residues. CDR1 and CDR2 (germline): MNHNS, SASEGT. V lost 10 bases to trimming and J lost 0 bases, with 10 bases between them. In DNA, the CDR3 is TGTGCCACCACGCCGGCCTCTGGAAACACCATATATTTT. It yields the protein CATTPASGNTIYF.

The V gene is TRBV18, the J gene TRBJ2-5; D not certain. Germline loops: CDR1 KGHSH, CDR2 LQKENI. The CDR3 consists of 14 residues. Trimming removed 0 bases at V and 5 bases at J, with 10 bases between. This CDR3 reads CASSPPGRIETQYF. The CDR3 DNA follows: TGTGCCAGCTCACCACCTGGCAGGATTGAGACCCAGTACTTC. The full variable domain, its missing parts supplied by reference TRBV18 and TRBJ2-5, is NAGVMQNPRHLVRRRGQEARLRCSPMKGHSHVYWYRQLPEEGLKFMVYLQKENIIDESGMPKERFSAEFPKEGPSILRIQQVVRGDSAAYFCASSPPGRIETQYFGPGTRLLVL.

The chain recombines TRBV7-9 with TRBJ1-1, with D uncertain. Germline lookup yields CDR1 SEHNR and CDR2 FQNEAQ (reference sequence). With 5 bases removed from V and 4 bases from J, the gap between germline ends came to 2 bases. This CDR3 is 10 amino acids long. The CDR3 nucleotides are TGTGCCAGCAGCGCCACTGAAGCTTTCTTT. This encodes CASSATEAFF.

Ten or more counts support this clonotype. V gene TRBV11-2 combines with J gene TRBJ2-5; D call uncertain. The CDR3 contains 14 residues. Germline loops: CDR1 SGHAT, CDR2 FQNNGV. The V end lost 4 bases, the J end lost 5 bases, and 14 bases lay between the germline ends. Here the CDR3 reads CASSWRLDAETQYF. In nucleotides, the CDR3 is TGTGCCAGCAGCTGGAGACTGGACGCGGAGACCCAGTACTTC.

This clonotype was detected ten times or more. The chain uses TRBV11-2 and TRBJ2-5; D is uncertain. This CDR3 has 11 residues. Trimming left V 3 bases short and J 5 bases short, with 4 bases between. Germline CDR1 is SGHAT and CDR2 is FQNNGV. For the CDR3, the DNA is TGTGCCAGCAGCTTTACCGAGACCCAGTACTTC. This sequence encodes CASSFTETQYF.

This clonotype was observed a handful of times. The V call is TRBV7-2, the J call TRBJ2-7; D is possibly TRBD1 or TRBD2 (5 bases each). Germline-derived CDR1 and CDR2 are SGHTA and FQGNSA. Trimming took off 6 bases at V and 0 bases at J, with 12 bases between the two ends. The CDR3 sequence is 14 residues long. CDR3 bases: TGTGCCAGCAGTCGGGGCCGGACCTCCTACGAGCAGTACTTC. Protein product: CASSRGRTSYEQYF.